This is a list of T cell receptor beta chains from one sample in a study of T cells in narcolepsy. The data were produced by immunoSEQ multiplex PCR, yet TCRdb's version contains in-frame clones alone and is incomplete. This table holds about 41,000 clones, approximately 88% found once. Sequencing was carried out using CD45RA- memory CD4+ T cells from PBMCs. These receptors all come from a human donor with narcolepsy. Each CDR3 is given with its conserved first and last residue. The D gene is left open where the match is weak. Size tells how often a clone was seen (once, few, many) or the class of an expanded clone, and some rows leave it out.

>TRBV7-2|TRBD1|once|TRBJ2-5
CASSSGTGVVETQYF
TGTGCCAGCAGCTCGGGGACAGGGGTTGTTGAGACCCAGTACTTC
>TRBV5-6|.|once|TRBJ2-7
CASSSGRGFLRQYF
TGTGCCAGCAGCTCAGGAAGGGGTTTTTTGCGGCAGTACTTC
>TRBV19|TRBD1|.|TRBJ1-5
CASSMGSGRGNQPQHF
TGTGCCAGTAGTATGGGGTCAGGCAGGGGGAATCAGCCCCAGCATTTT
>TRBV2|.|.|TRBJ1-1
CASGLAATTEAFF
TGTGCCAGCGGACTAGCGGCAACCACTGAAGCTTTCTTT
>TRBV7-9|.|.|TRBJ1-1
CASSTGHLNTEAFF
TGTGCCAGCAGCACGGGACATTTGAACACTGAAGCTTTCTTT
>TRBV5-6|.|few|TRBJ2-7
CASSPTAGYEQYF
TGTGCCAGCAGCCCAACAGCGGGCTACGAGCAGTACTTC
>TRBV7-9|TRBD1|few|TRBJ2-7
CASSRDRGLYF
TGTGCCAGCAGCCGAGACAGGGGGCTGTACTTC
>TRBV11-2|TRBD1|.|TRBJ1-2
CASRPGQGPSYYGYTF
TGTGCCAGCAGACCCGGACAGGGCCCCTCCTACTATGGCTACACCTTC
>TRBV9|TRBD2|.|TRBJ2-4
CASSETTSGGAVAKNIQYF
TGTGCCAGCAGCGAGACCACTAGCGGGGGGGCGGTAGCCAAAAACATTCAGTACTTC
>TRBV19|.|.|TRBJ2-7
CASSKDYYGHEQYF
TGTGCCAGTAGTAAGGACTATTATGGGCACGAGCAGTACTTC
>TRBV4-2|.|once|TRBJ1-2
CASGTGQTNYGYTF
TGTGCCAGCGGTACTGGGCAGACTAACTATGGCTACACCTTC
>TRBV12-5|.|.|TRBJ2-7
CASGSPREGSYEQYF
TGTGCTAGTGGTTCCCCCAGGGAAGGCTCCTACGAGCAGTACTTC
>TRBV6-1|.|.|TRBJ1-2
CASSFLGDTNYGYTF
TGTGCCAGCAGCTTTTTAGGGGATACTAACTATGGCTACACCTTC
>TRBV14|.|few|TRBJ1-1
CASSPHRNRNTEAFF
TGTGCCAGCAGCCCACACAGGAACCGGAACACTGAAGCTTTCTTT
>TRBV7-9|.|once|TRBJ2-6
CASSLDVGRPSGANVLTF
TGTGCCAGCAGCTTAGATGTTGGCAGACCCTCTGGGGCCAACGTCCTGACTTTC
>TRBV7-9|.|.|TRBJ1-2
CASSQRFGFKDGYTF
TGTGCCAGCAGCCAGAGGTTCGGTTTTAAGGATGGCTACACCTTC
>TRBV4-2|.|.|TRBJ2-1
CASSQDRDKDNEQFF
TGTGCCAGCAGCCAAGATCGGGACAAAGACAATGAGCAGTTCTTC
>TRBV5-6|TRBD1|.|TRBJ2-7
CASSLDRGRRYEQYF
TGTGCCAGCAGCTTGGACAGGGGGAGACGCTACGAGCAGTACTTC
>TRBV9|.|.|TRBJ1-1
CASSADLTRNTEAFF
TGTGCCAGCAGCGCCGACCTCACACGGAACACTGAAGCTTTCTTT
>TRBV27|.|.|TRBJ1-1
CASGRRVGGFRQNTEAFF
TGTGCCAGCGGACGTCGGGTTGGAGGGTTCCGACAGAACACTGAAGCTTTCTTT
>TRBV27|.|.|TRBJ1-4
CASGRRDANEKLFF
TGTGCCAGCGGGCGACGTGATGCTAATGAAAAACTGTTTTTT
>TRBV4-3|.|.|TRBJ1-1
CASSPGGPSPEAFF
TGCGCCAGCAGCCCGGGCGGGCCTTCGCCTGAAGCTTTCTTT